Sequencing of this TCR beta chain was carried out in a study of technical replicates of blood from a few donors. Data came from immunoSEQ multiplex PCR; TCRdb stores just in-frame clones and leaves some out. This table holds around 76,000 clones, approximately 98% found once. The CDR3 is made up of 15 amino acids. V was cut by 3 bases and J by 3 bases, with 13 bases left in between. Germline V gene lookup returns CDR1 SGHTA and CDR2 FQGNSA. The sequence was collected from a human donor in good health. The V gene is TRBV7-2, the J gene TRBJ2-3; the D gene is possibly TRBD2 (5 bases). What was sequenced was T cells isolated from PBMCs. CDR3 sequence reads: CASSLAGGWTDTQYF. The CDR3 coding sequence is TGTGCCAGCAGCTTGGCAGGCGGGTGGACAGATACGCAGTATTTT.